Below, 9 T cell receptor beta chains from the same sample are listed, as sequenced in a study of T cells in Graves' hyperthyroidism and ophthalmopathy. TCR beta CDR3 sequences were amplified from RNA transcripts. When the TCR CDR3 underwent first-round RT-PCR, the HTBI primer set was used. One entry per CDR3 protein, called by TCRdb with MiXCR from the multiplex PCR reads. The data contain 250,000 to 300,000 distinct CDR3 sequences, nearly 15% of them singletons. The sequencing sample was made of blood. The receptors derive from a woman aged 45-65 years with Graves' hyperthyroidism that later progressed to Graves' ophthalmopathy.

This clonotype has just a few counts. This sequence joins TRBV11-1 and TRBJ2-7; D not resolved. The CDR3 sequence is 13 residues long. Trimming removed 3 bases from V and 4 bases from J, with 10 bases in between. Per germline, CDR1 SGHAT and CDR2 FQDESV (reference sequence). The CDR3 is CASSLRWDYEQYF. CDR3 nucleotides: TGTGCCAGCAGCTTGCGGTGGGATTACGAGCAGTACTTC.

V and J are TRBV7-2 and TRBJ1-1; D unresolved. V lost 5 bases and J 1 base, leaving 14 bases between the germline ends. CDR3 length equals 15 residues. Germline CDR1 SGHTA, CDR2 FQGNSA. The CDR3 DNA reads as TGTGCCAGCAGCCGCCCCTCAGTGCGGAACACTGAAGCTTTCTTT. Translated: CASSRPSVRNTEAFF.

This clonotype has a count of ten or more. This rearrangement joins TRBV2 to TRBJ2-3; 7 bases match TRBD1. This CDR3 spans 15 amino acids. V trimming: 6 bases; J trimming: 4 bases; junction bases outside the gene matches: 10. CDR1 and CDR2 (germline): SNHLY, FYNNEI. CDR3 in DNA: TGTGCCAGCAGGAAGACAGGGTACGAGGCAGATACGCAGTATTTT. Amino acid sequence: CASRKTGYEADTQYF.

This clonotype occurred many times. The CDR3 spells CASSGDRETEAFF. CDR3 DNA: TGTGCCAGCAGTGGAGACAGGGAGACTGAAGCTTTCTTT. The chain has TRBV2 and TRBJ1-1, with 7 bases that match TRBD1. The CDR3 consists of 13 residues. Per germline, CDR1 SNHLY and CDR2 FYNNEI. V gave up 4 bases and J gave up 5 bases; unmatched junction bases: 4.

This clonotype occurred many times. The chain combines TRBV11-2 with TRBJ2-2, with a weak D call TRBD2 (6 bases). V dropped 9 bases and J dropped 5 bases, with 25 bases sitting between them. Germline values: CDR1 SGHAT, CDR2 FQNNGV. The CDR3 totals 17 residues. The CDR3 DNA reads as TGTGCCAGTCACTACTCCATGGGACTCCTCCGAACCGGGGAGCTGTTTTTT. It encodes CASHYSMGLLRTGELFF.

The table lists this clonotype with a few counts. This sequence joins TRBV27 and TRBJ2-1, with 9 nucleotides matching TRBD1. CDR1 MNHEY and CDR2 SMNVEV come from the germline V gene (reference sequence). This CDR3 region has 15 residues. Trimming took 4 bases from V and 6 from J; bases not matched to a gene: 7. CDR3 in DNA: TGTGCCAGCAGTTCCTCCGGGACAGGGACCAATGAGCAGTTCTTC. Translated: CASSSSGTGTNEQFF.

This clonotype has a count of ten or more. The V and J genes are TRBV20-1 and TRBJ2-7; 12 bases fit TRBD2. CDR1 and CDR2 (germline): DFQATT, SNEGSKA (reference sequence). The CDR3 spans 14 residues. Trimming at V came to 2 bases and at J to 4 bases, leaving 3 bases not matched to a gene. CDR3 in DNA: TGCAGTGCTAGATGGCTAGCGGGAGGGTACGAGCAGTACTTC. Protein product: CSARWLAGGYEQYF.

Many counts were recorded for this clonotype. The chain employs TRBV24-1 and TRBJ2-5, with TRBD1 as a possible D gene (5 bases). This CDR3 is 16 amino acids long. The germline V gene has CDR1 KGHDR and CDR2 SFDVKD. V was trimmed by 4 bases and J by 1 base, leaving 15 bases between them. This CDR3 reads CATSDPSGHPQETQYF. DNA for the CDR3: TGTGCCACCAGTGACCCCTCCGGACATCCCCAAGAGACCCAGTACTTC.

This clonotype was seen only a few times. The CDR3 nucleotides are TGTGCCAGTAGTCCACCGAGGACAGGGACCCACGAGCAGTACTTC. It is translated as CASSPPRTGTHEQYF. V usage is TRBV19 and J usage is TRBJ2-7, with 8 bases fitting TRBD1. The germline gives CDR1 LNHDA, CDR2 SQIVND (reference sequence). This CDR3 is 15 amino acids long. V shed 5 bases, J shed 5 bases, and the junction held 11 bases outside the gene matches. Full variable domain (missing parts from reference TRBV19 and TRBJ2-7): DGGITQSPKYLFRKEGQNVTLSCEQNLNHDAMYWYRQDPGQGLRLIYYSQIVNDFQKGDIAEGYSVSREKKESFPLTVTSAQKNPTAFYLCASSPPRTGTHEQYFGPGTRLTVT.